This T cell receptor beta chain comes out of a study of CXCR3-negative and CXCR3-positive naive CD8 T cells. Findings and limits, study-wide: Greater hydrophobicity was found in TRB CDR3s of CXCR3-positive naive cells than of CXCR3-negative naive cells.

Of note for this clonotype: What it binds is unknown.

CDR1 and CDR2 from the germline V gene are SEHNR and FQNEAQ (reference sequence). CDR3 size: 16 residues. UMI-labeled TRB cDNA libraries were prepared by 5' RACE. No DNA is given; TCRdb re-called the 5' RACE reads and lists each CDR3 protein once. The table for this sample gives about 63,000 distinct CDR3 sequences. Sequencing input: naive CXCR3+ CD8+ T cells from blood. Subset given: CD45RO-CCR7+CD27+CD95- naive CD8+ T cells expressing CXCR3 (TNR3+). This chain uses TRBV7-9 with TRBJ2-7; TCRdb's D call, TRBD2, is unchecked because there is no DNA. The source of this sequence is a human donor in good health. Some clones in this sample may be carry-over from other donors' samples. The CDR3 spells CASSLGRELLSHEQYF.